This T cell receptor (beta chain) was observed in a study of T cell responses to AZD1222 COVID-19 vaccine. Study findings and constraints: Within unmutated variant regions lay the reported targets of nearly half of spike-specific TCRs. Samples come after the peak T cell response, not at day 14. Clonal diversity was possibly underestimated, and white British individuals and females predominated among donors.

A note on this clone: Its antigen is as yet unknown.

Sequenced by immunoSEQ multiplex PCR; TCRdb stores in-frame clones only, minus some. This sample has roughly 200,000 clones, with around 93% found just once. The sample was peripheral blood, taken on day 0 of MenACWY control vaccination. The clonotype was recovered from an adult in good health.

CDR3 sequence reads: CAWSRAGAGPNTGELFF. The CDR3, as DNA: TGTGCCTGGAGTCGTGCGGGGGCGGGCCCGAACACCGGGGAGCTGTTTTTT. The chain joins TRBV30 to TRBJ2-2; D may be TRBD2 (7 bases). From germline, CDR1 is GTSNPN and CDR2 SVGIG (reference sequence). The CDR3 is 17 residues long. V dropped 2 bases and J dropped 0 bases, with 16 bases sitting between them.